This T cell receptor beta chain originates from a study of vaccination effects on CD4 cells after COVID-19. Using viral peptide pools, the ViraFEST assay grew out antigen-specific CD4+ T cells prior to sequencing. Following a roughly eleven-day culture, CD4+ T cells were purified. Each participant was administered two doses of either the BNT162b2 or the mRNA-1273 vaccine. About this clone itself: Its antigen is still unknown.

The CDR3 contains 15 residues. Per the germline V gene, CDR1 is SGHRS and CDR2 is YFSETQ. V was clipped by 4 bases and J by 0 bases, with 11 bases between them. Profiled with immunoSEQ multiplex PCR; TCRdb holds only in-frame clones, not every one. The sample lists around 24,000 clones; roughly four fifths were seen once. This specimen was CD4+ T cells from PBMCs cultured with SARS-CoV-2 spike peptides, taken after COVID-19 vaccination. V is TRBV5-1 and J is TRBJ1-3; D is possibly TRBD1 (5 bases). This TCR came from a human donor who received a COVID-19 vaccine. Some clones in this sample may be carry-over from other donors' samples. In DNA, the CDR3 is TGCGCCAGCAGCGCCCTGGGGGTCTCTGGAAACACCATATATTTT. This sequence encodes CASSALGVSGNTIYF.